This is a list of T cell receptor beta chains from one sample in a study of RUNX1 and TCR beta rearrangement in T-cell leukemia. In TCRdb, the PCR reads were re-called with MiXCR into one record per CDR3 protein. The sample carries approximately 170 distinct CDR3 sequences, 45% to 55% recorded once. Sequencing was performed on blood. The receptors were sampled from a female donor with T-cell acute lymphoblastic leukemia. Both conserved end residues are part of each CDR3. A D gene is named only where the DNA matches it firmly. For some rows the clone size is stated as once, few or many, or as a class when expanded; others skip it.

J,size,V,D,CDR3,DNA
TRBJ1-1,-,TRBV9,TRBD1,CASSSSGTGADEAFF,TGTGCCAGCAGCTCCTCCGGGACAGGGGCCGATGAAGCTTTCTTT
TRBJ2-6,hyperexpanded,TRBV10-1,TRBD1,CATKQGAGANVLTF,TGCGCCACCAAACAGGGGGCCGGGGCCAACGTCCTGACTTTC
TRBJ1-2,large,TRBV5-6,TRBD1,CASGTVLLAEQTF,TGTGCCAGCGGGACAGTTCTGTTGGCTGAACAGACCTTC
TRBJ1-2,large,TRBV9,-,CASSVGQANQDYGYTF,TGTGCCAGCAGCGTAGGACAGGCAAATCAGGACTATGGCTACACCTTC
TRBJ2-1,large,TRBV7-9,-,CASSLGRRVLVDNEQFF,TGTGCCAGCAGCTTAGGCCGGAGGGTTTTGGTTGACAATGAGCAGTTCTTC
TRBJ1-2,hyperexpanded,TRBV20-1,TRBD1,CSARQGDYGYTF,TGCAGTGCTAGACAGGGGGACTATGGCTACACCTTC
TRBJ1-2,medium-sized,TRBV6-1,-,CASSESAAQSYGYTF,TGTGCCAGCAGTGAATCGGCAGCGCAAAGTTATGGCTACACCTTC
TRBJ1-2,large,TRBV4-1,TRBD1,CASSPQAGGSYGYTF,TGCGCCAGCAGCCCACAGGCAGGGGGATCCTATGGCTACACCTTC
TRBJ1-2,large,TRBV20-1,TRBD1,CSETGQGGYGYTF,TGCAGTGAAACGGGACAGGGCGGCTATGGCTACACCTTC
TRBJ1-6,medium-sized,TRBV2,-,CASSEDGTRSNSPLHF,TGTGCCAGCAGTGAAGATGGAACAAGAAGTAATTCACCCCTCCACTTT
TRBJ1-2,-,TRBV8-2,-,CGDRGGVNYGYTF,TGTGGGGACAGGGGTGGCGTTAACTATGGCTACACCTTC
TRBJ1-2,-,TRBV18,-,CASSPSDVGNGYTF,TGTGCCAGCTCACCCTCGGACGTGGGGAATGGCTACACCTTC
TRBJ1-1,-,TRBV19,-,CANSIADNTEAFF,TGTGCCAATAGTATAGCAGATAACACTGAAGCTTTCTTT
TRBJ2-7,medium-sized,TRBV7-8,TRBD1,CASSLQIQGTGSYEQYF,TGTGCCAGCAGCTTACAAATCCAGGGGACAGGGAGTTACGAGCAGTACTTC
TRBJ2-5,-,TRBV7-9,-,CASSPRGTGTGQETQYF,TGTGCCAGCAGCCCCCGCGGGACCGGGACTGGACAAGAGACCCAGTACTTC
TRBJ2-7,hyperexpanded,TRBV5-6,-,CASSLSQAYEQYF,TGTGCCAGCAGCTTGTCGCAGGCTTACGAGCAGTACTTC
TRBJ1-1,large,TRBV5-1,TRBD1,CASSLGGTGGFTEAFF,TGCGCCAGCAGCCTGGGGGGGACAGGGGGCTTCACTGAAGCTTTCTTT
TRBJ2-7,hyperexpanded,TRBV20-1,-,CSASFPREFTYEQYF,TGCAGTGCTAGTTTTCCTCGGGAGTTTACGTACGAGCAGTACTTC
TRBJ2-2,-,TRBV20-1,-,CSAREGHLNTGELFF,TGCAGTGCTAGAGAGGGACACCTGAACACCGGGGAGCTGTTTTTT
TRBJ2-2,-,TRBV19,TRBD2,CASSTVAGTGELFF,TGTGCCAGTAGTACGGTAGCGGGGACCGGGGAGCTGTTTTTT
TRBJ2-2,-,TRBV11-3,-,CASSLGDRHNWELFF,TGTGCCAGCAGCTTAGGTGACAGGCACAATTGGGAGCTGTTTTTT
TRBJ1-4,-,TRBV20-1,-,CSARDLLGLTNEQLFF,TGCAGTGCTAGAGATCTACTGGGCCTAACTAATGAACAACTGTTTTTT
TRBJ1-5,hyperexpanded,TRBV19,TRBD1,CASRDRTGLYSNQPQHF,TGTGCCAGTCGAGATCGGACAGGCCTCTATAGCAATCAGCCCCAGCATTTT
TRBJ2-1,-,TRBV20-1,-,CSASPRVASSYNEQFF,TGCAGTGCTAGCCCGAGGGTCGCGAGCTCCTACAATGAGCAGTTCTTC
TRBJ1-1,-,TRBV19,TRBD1,CAKSIGRGLVNTEAFF,TGTGCCAAAAGTATTGGCAGGGGGCTGGTGAACACTGAAGCTTTTTTT
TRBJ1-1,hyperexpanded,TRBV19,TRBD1,CASSGLGQGMELNTEAFF,TGTGCCAGTAGTGGCCTCGGACAGGGGATGGAATTGAACACTGAAGCTTTCTTT
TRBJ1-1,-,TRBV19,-,CASSIVQNTEAFF,TGTGCCAGTAGTATTGTACAGAACACTGAAGCTTTCTTT
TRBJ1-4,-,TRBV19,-,CASSITRQKNEKLFF,TGTGCCAGTAGTATAACTCGGCAGAAAAATGAAAAACTGTTTTTT
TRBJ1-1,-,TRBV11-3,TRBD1,CASSPWTGQNTEAFF,TGTGCCAGCAGCCCGTGGACAGGGCAGAACACTGAAGCTTTCTTT
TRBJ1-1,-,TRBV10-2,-,CASISSRTEVFF,TGCGCCAGCATCAGCAGCCGCACTGAAGTCTTCTTT
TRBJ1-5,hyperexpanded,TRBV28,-,CASSFLTQPQHF,TGTGCCAGCAGTTTTCTTACTCAGCCCCAGCATTTT
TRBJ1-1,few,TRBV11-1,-,CASSLPGAFEAFF,TGTGCCAGCAGCCTCCCGGGAGCCTTTGAAGCTTTCTTT
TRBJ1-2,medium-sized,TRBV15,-,CATSLDRYGYTF,TGTGCCACCAGCCTAGACCGTTATGGCTACACCTTC
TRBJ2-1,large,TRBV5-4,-,CASSLNREANEQFF,TGTGCCAGCAGCTTAAACAGGGAGGCCAATGAGCAGTTCTTC
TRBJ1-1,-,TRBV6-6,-,CATGPRGDTEAFF,TGTGCCACCGGGCCCCGGGGGGACACTGAAGCTTTCTTT
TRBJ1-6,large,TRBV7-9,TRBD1,CASSPREPGTGSGPLHF,TGTGCCAGCAGCCCCAGAGAGCCCGGGACAGGGAGTGGACCCCTCCACTTT
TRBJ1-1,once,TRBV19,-,CASSIGQAYTEAFF,TGTGCCAGTAGTATCGGTCAGGCGTACACTGAAGCTTTCTTT
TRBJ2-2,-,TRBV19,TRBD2,CASNTVAGTGELFF,TGTGCCAGTAATACGGTAGCGGGGACCGGGGAGCTGTTTTTT
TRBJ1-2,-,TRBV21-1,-,CASSKVWAFYGYTF,TGTGCCAGCAGCAAAGTTTGGGCCTTCTATGGCTACACCTTC
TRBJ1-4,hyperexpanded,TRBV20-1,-,CSARDLRGRTNEKLFF,TGCAGTGCTAGAGATCTACGGGGCCGAACTAATGAAAAACTGTTTTTT